This TCR beta chain comes out of a study of T-cell reconstitution after alpha-beta-depleted transplantation in children. Unique molecular identifiers were used in preparing the TCRbeta library. TCRdb passed the PCR reads through MiXCR, listing each CDR3 protein once. The table has approximately 800,000 distinct CDR3 sequences, roughly 15% seen once. Details on this clonotype: As yet, its antigen is unknown.

V lost 5 bases, J lost 2 bases, and 11 bases lay in between. The CDR3 covers 13 residues. The germline CDR1 and CDR2 sequences are SQVTM and ANQGSEA. Findings and limits, study-wide: Several hundred expanded graft clones reportedly were the source of alpha-beta T cells about two months after transplant.

The chain carries TRBV29-1 and TRBJ2-3; D remains unclear. The clonotype comes from a male patient younger than 18 who had a stem cell transplant for acute lymphoblastic leukemia, so the T cells may come from the graft donor. The source was PBMCs, mostly from graft donor cells, collected 360 days after TCRalphabeta/CD19-depleted stem cell transplant. CDR3 bases: TGCAGCGTTCACGGCTACCTCACAGATACGCAGTATTTT. Translated: CSVHGYLTDTQYF.